Listed here are 13 T cell receptor beta chains from one sample, sequenced in a study of regulatory T cells in long-lasting Graves disease. Arm-PCR of CDR3 regions and iRepertoire HTBI primers were the basis on which TCR beta libraries were built. MiXCR, applied by TCRdb to the multiplex PCR reads, yields one record per CDR3 protein. The repertoire has around 480,000 distinct CDR3 sequences, 15% to 20% of them found once; the top ten carry 12%. The time point here: newly diagnosed GD, antithyroid drugs for less than 3 months. Extracted RNA from PBMCs served as the source of the TCR library. The same data also went into a second study, on T cells in Graves' hyperthyroidism and ophthalmopathy.

The source was peripheral blood mononuclear cells (PBMCs), collected at new diagnosis, from a patient treated with antithyroid drugs. Receptors were obtained from a middle-aged man with Graves disease.

The chain employs TRBV15 and TRBJ2-7, with no clear D. This CDR3 is built from 14 residues. The V end was cut by 0 bases, the J end by 4 bases, with 10 bases between. Per germline, CDR1 LNHNV and CDR2 YYDKDF (reference sequence). CDR3 nucleotides: TGTGCCACCAGCAGAGATCTGGGCGAATACGAGCAGTACTTC. Encoded protein: CATSRDLGEYEQYF.

This chain joins TRBV6-1 and TRBJ2-2, with 10 bases aligning to TRBD2. The CDR3 covers 14 residues. The germline V gene has CDR1 MNHNS and CDR2 SASEGT. V dropped 5 bases and J dropped 5; count of bases not matched to a gene: 2. This CDR3 reads CASSMTSGTGELFF. In DNA, the CDR3 is TGTGCCAGCAGTATGACTAGCGGGACCGGGGAGCTGTTTTTT.

For this clonotype: A much larger clone lies one base from this, so it may be a read error. The chain couples TRBV7-3 to TRBJ1-3, with D possibly being TRBD1 (6 bases). Germline V gene data show CDR1 as SGHTA and CDR2 as FQGTGA. The CDR3 length is 14 residues. The CDR3 coding sequence is TGTGCCAGCAGCTTTGACAGGCCCGGAAACACCACATATTTT. It codes for CASSFDRPGNTTYF.

The genes are TRBV5-1 and TRBJ1-1; TRBD1 agrees at 7 bases. The junction had 7 bases not matched to a gene; V was cut back by 0 bases and J by 5 bases. This CDR3 has 15 residues. Looked up from germline, CDR1 is SGHRS and CDR2 is YFSETQ. The chain's CDR3 is CASSLEKGAQTEAFF. The CDR3 DNA reads as TGCGCCAGCAGCTTGGAGAAGGGGGCGCAAACTGAAGCTTTCTTT.

The V and J genes are TRBV11-2 and TRBJ1-1; no reliable D call. The CDR3 spans 14 residues. From germline, CDR1 is SGHAT and CDR2 FQNNGV. The V end was cut by 1 base, the J end by 2 bases, with 8 bases between. The CDR3 coding sequence is TGTGCCAGCAGCTTAGCCACTTTCAACACTGAAGCTTTCTTT. This translates into CASSLATFNTEAFF. The entire variable domain, with the rest obtained from reference TRBV11-2 and TRBJ1-1, is as follows: EAGVAQSPRYKIIEKRQSVAFWCNPISGHATLYWYQQILGQGPKLLIQFQNNGVVDDSQLPKDRFSAERLKGVDSTLKIQPAKLEDSAVYLCASSLATFNTEAFFGQGTRLTVV.

Comment on this clonotype: One base away lies a much larger clone, so this may be a sequencing read error. The V call is TRBV28, the J call TRBJ2-2, with 8 nucleotides matching TRBD1. CDR1 and CDR2 (germline): MDHEN, SYDVKM. This CDR3 region has 16 residues. DNA of the CDR3: TGTGTCAGCAGTCCCTACCCGGACAGGGTCCCCGGGGAGCTGTTTTTT. Amino acid sequence: CVSSPYPDRVPGELFF.

The rearrangement uses TRBV7-9 and TRBJ2-7, with a weak D call TRBD2 (5 bases). The CDR3 totals 13 residues. From germline, CDR1 is SEHNR and CDR2 FQNEAQ (reference sequence). The V gene lost 6 bases and the J gene lost 0 bases, with 9 bases spanning the gap. CDR3 sequence (DNA): TGTGCCAGCAGAGGGCGGGCCTCCTACGAGCAGTACTTC. This gives the protein CASRGRASYEQYF.

This clonotype turned up a few times. The genes are TRBV5-1 and TRBJ2-2; TRBD2 matches 13 bases. Germline lookup yields CDR1 SGHRS and CDR2 YFSETQ. The V gene end was trimmed by 3 bases and the J gene end by 0 bases; junction bases not matched to a gene: 2. The length of the CDR3 is 17 residues. This CDR3 is CASSSGLAGPNTGELFF. Written as DNA, the CDR3 is TGCGCCAGCAGCTCGGGACTAGCGGGACCGAACACCGGGGAGCTGTTTTTT. The entire variable domain, with the rest obtained from reference TRBV5-1 and TRBJ2-2, is as follows: KAGVTQTPRYLIKTRGQQVTLSCSPISGHRSVSWYQQTPGQGLQFLFEYFSETQRNKGNFPGRFSGRQFSNSRSEMNVSTLELGDSALYLCASSSGLAGPNTGELFFGEGSRLTVL.

This clonotype appeared many times. J is TRBJ2-7 and V is TRBV2, with 9 bases aligning to TRBD1. Per the germline V gene, CDR1 is SNHLY and CDR2 is FYNNEI. V trimming: 7 bases; J trimming: 1 base; junction bases outside the gene matches: 11. The CDR3 runs to 16 residues. The CDR3 DNA reads TGTGCCAGCACCAATGACCCGGGACAGGGTTCCTACGAGCAGTACTTC. This gives the protein CASTNDPGQGSYEQYF.

As concerns this clonotype: Just one base apart from a much larger clone, this may be a read error. The chain couples TRBV20-1 to TRBJ2-5; possibly TRBD1 for D (5 bases). Germline CDR1 DFQATT, CDR2 SNEGSKA (reference sequence). There are 11 residues in the CDR3. The CDR3 sequence: CSGQGKETHYF. DNA for the CDR3: TGCAGTGGTCAGGGTAAAGAGACCCATTACTTC.

The rearrangement links TRBV20-1 to TRBJ1-3, with D possibly TRBD1 on 5 matching bases. The CDR3 spans 11 residues. Germline CDR1 and CDR2: DFQATT and SNEGSKA (reference sequence). The V end lost 1 base, the J end lost 8 bases, and 6 bases lay between the germline ends. CDR3 sequence reads: CSARVGDTIYF. In nucleotides, the CDR3 is TGCAGTGCTAGAGTAGGGGACACCATATATTTT.

This clonotype was seen repeatedly, ten times or more. V and J are TRBV6-5 and TRBJ2-2; tentatively, D is TRBD2 (6 bases). From germline, CDR1 is MNHEY and CDR2 SVGAGI. V was clipped by 1 base and J by 4 bases, with 16 bases between them. The CDR3 contains 17 residues. The CDR3 sequence is CASSYYEASAITGELFF. The DNA for the CDR3 is TGTGCCAGCAGTTACTACGAGGCTAGCGCTATCACCGGGGAGCTGTTTTTT.

Only a few counts were recorded for this clonotype. V is TRBV5-1 and J is TRBJ2-7; 8 bases agree with TRBD1. Germline loops: CDR1 SGHRS, CDR2 YFSETQ. The CDR3 sequence is 15 residues long. J gave up 3 bases and V 6 bases, and 11 bases lay outside the gene matches. CDR3 bases: TGCGCCAGCAAGCCAACAGGGGGAGGCATCTACGAGCAGTACTTC. Translation: CASKPTGGGIYEQYF.